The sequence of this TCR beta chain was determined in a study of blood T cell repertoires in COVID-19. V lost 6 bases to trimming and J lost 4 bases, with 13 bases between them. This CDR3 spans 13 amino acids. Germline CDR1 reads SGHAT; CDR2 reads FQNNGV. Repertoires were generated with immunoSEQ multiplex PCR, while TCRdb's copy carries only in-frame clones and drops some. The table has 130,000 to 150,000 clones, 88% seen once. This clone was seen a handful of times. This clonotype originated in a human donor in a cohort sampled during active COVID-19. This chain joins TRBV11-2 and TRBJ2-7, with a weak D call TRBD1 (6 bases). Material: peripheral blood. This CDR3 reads CASRPRGRYEQYF. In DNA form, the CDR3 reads TGTGCCAGCAGGCCCAGGGGCAGGTACGAGCAGTACTTC.